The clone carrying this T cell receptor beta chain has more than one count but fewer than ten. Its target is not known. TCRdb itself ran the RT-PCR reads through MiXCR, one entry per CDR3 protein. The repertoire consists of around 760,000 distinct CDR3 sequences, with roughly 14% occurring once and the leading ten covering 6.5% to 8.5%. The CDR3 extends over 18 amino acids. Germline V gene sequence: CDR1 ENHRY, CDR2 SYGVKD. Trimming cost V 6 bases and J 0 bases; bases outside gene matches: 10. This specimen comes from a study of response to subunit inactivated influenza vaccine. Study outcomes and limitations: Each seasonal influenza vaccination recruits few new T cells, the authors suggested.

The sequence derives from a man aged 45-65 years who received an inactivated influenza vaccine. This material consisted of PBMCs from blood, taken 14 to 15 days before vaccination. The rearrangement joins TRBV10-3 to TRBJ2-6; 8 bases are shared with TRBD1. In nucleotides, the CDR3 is TGTGCCATCAGGCACCCGGGACAGGATTCCTCTGGGGCCAACGTCCTGACTTTC. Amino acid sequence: CAIRHPGQDSSGANVLTF.